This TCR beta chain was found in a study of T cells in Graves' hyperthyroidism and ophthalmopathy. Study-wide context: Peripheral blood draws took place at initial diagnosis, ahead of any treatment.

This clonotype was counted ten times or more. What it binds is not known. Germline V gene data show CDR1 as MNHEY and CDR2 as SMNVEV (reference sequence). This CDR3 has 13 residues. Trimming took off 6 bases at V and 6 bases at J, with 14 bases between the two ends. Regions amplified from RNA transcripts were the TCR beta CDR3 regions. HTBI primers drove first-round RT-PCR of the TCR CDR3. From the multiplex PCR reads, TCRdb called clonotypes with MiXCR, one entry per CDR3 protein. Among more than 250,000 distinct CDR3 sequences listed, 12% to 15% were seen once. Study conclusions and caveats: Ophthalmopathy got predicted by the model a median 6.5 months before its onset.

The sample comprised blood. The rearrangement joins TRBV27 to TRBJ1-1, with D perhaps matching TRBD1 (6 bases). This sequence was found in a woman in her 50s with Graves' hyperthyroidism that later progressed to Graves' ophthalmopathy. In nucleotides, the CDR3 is TGTGCCAGCAGCCCACATGGGACACCTGAAGCTTTCTTT. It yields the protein CASSPHGTPEAFF.